Sequencing of this TCR beta chain was carried out in a study of T-cell reconstitution after alpha-beta-depleted transplantation in children. CDR3 length: 15 residues. The germline gives CDR1 MNHEY, CDR2 SVGAGI. Study outcomes and limitations: Surviving recipient T cells and thymic progenitors underlay high day-60 TCRbeta diversity in some patients.

Preparation of the TCRbeta library was carried out with unique molecular identifiers. TCRdb reprocessed the PCR reads with MiXCR, giving one entry per CDR3 protein. The sample contains over 150,000 distinct CDR3 sequences, about 6% of which appear only once. This clonotype has a count of ten or more. Its antigen remains unidentified. At one of its ends the junction is not consistent with the germline gene, which may arise from a read error. This sequence joins TRBV6-5 and TRBJ2-7; TRBD1 aligns across 8 bases. The TCR comes from a girl less than two years old with combined immunodeficiency, due to receive a stem cell transplant. The sequencing here drew on PBMCs, taken before TCRalphabeta/CD19-depleted stem cell transplant. The CDR3 DNA reads TGTGCCAGCAGTTACGACACTCCGGGACAGGACCCTCCCGTCTTC. Residues: CASSYDTPGQDPPVF.